This TCR beta chain stems from a study of T cells in Graves' hyperthyroidism and ophthalmopathy. This clonotype is categorized as medium-sized. RNA transcripts gave rise to amplified TCR beta CDR3 regions. TCR CDR3 regions were first amplified by RT-PCR with HTBI primers. MiXCR, run by TCRdb on the multiplex PCR reads, gives a single entry per CDR3 protein. The sample comprises almost 35,000 distinct CDR3 sequences, around 52% of which are singletons, and roughly 25% rests with the top ten. The PBMCs were sourced from fresh peripheral blood (about 10 ml). CDR1 SGHTA and CDR2 FQGNSA come from the germline V gene. V gave up 5 bases and J gave up 8 bases; unmatched junction bases: 8. The length of the CDR3 is 14 residues.

Input material: blood. The chain has TRBV7-2 and TRBJ2-1; the match to TRBD1 covers 8 bases. This sequence was found in a middle-aged woman with Graves' ophthalmopathy. CDR3 in amino acids: CASSPGQGSDEQFF. In DNA, the CDR3 is TGTGCCAGCAGCCCAGGACAGGGTAGCGATGAGCAGTTCTTC.